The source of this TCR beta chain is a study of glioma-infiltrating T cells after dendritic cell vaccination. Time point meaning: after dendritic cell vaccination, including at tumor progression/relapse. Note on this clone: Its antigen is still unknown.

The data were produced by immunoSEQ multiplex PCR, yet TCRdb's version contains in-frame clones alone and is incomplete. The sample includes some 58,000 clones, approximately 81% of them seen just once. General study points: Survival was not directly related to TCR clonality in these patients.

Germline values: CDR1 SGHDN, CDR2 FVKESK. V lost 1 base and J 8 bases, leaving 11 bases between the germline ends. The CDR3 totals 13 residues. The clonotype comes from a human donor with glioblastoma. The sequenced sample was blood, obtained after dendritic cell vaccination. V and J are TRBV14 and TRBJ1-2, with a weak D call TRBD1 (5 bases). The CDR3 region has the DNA TGTGCCAGCAGCCAAGGGGGCCAGTACGGCTACACCTTC. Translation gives CASSQGGQYGYTF.